A few counts support the clone carrying this T cell receptor (beta chain). Noted time point: patch test 1, 2 weeks after DPC sensitization. Indicated treatment: therapeutic diphenylcyclopropenone sensitization with weekly scalp DPC. This sample was taken from a study of human T cells and chemical hapten exposure. Germline CDR1 is SGDLS and CDR2 is YYNGEE. Trimming removed 2 bases from V and 3 bases from J, with 14 bases in between. This CDR3 spans 16 amino acids. TCRdb itself ran the RACE reads through MiXCR, one entry per CDR3 protein. The data contain around 110,000 distinct CDR3 sequences, 9% to 13% of them singletons.

The input for sequencing was whole blood, taken in connection with sensitization to the hapten diphenylcyclopropenone (DPC). The sequence derives from a woman between 45 and 65 years old with alopecia areata. Some clones in this sample may be carry-over from other donors' samples. The chain couples TRBV9 to TRBJ1-4; tentatively, D is TRBD1 (6 bases). The CDR3 nucleotides read TGTGCCAGCAGCGTTTCCCTGGGACAAGCTAATGAAAAACTGTTTTTT. Translated, it gives CASSVSLGQANEKLFF.